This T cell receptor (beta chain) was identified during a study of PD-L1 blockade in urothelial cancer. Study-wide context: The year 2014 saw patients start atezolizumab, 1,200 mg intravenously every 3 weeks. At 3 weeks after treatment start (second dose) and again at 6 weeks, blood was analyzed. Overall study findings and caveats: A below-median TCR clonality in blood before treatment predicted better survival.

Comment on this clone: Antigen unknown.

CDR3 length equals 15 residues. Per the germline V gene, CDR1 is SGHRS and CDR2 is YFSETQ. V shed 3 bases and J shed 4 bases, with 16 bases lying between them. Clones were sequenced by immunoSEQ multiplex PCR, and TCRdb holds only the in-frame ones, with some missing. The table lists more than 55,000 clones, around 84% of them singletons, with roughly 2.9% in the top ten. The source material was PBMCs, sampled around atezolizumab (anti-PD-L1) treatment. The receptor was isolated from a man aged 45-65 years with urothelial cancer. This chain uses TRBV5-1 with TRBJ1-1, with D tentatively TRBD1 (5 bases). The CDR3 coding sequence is TGCGCCAGCAGCTGGGCCCCCCAGGGAGGCACTGAAGCTTTCTTT. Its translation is CASSWAPQGGTEAFF.